This TCR beta chain comes out of a study of blood T cell repertoires in COVID-19. Germline V gene lookup returns CDR1 MNHEY and CDR2 SVGAGI. With V trimmed by 4 bases and J by 5 bases, 7 bases remained unmatched. The CDR3 contains 14 residues. The cohort comprised adults aged 18 to 89 years residing in 20 to 30 US areas. Cohorts were based on clinical histories the participants reported. As processed by the authors: Scientists estimated how many nucleated cells there were by amplifying reference gene primers. Here immunoSEQ multiplex PCR was the method, and the copy in TCRdb shows in-frame clones only, minus some. The V and J calls and clone size are taken from that table; D and trimming were inferred from the DNA. The sample contains some 460,000 clones, about nine tenths of which appear only once. Details on this clone: In the same sample, other DNA sequences code for this CDR3.

The sample was PBMCs or T cells enriched from blood (not recorded which). The sequence derives from a young woman who had recovered from COVID-19. The V call is TRBV6-5, the J call TRBJ1-2; 7 bases line up with TRBD1. This CDR3 is CASSSGQPSYGYTF. The CDR3 nucleotides read TGTGCCAGCAGTTCGGGACAGCCTTCTTATGGCTACACCTTC.